The clone carrying this T cell receptor (beta chain) came up a few times. The sample belongs to a study of T cell changes during pregnancy in multiple sclerosis. The junction had 11 bases not matched to a gene; V was cut back by 4 bases and J by 3 bases. The CDR3 contains 16 residues. Per the germline V gene, CDR1 is GTSNPN and CDR2 is SVGIG (reference sequence). Only in-frame clones appear in the TCRdb table, and some are missing; sequencing was by immunoSEQ multiplex PCR. Of 50,000 or so clones listed, around nine tenths are singletons. This material consisted of CD4+ T cells from peripheral blood mononuclear cells, taken in the second trimester of pregnancy. V gene TRBV30 combines with J gene TRBJ2-7; 11 nucleotides align to TRBD2. The receptor was isolated from a female donor with multiple sclerosis, enrolled in a pregnancy study. The CDR3, as DNA: TGTGCCTGGATAGGTAGCGGGAGGGGTAGGGGCTACGAGCAGTACTTC. Its translation: CAWIGSGRGRGYEQYF.